This T cell receptor (beta chain) was identified in a study of blood T cells in healthy people across ages. General study points: Percentage of naive T cells showed a strong correlation with TCR beta diversity.

Points on this clonotype: The antigen is undetermined.

Per germline, CDR1 SGHRS and CDR2 YFSETQ. Trimming took 0 bases from V and 1 from J, leaving 10 bases between them. The CDR3 is 15 residues long. A sample-barcoded 5' primer and a J-beta primer mix were used in a second PCR of roughly 6 to 12 cycles. One entry per CDR3 protein results from TCRdb running MiXCR on the 5' RACE reads. The table shows about 1.8 million distinct CDR3 sequences, with approximately 50% occurring only once. The chain employs TRBV5-1 and TRBJ2-5; D is unresolved. The material sequenced was blood. This receptor was obtained from a woman aged 40 to 50 in good health. As DNA, the CDR3 is TGCGCCAGCAGCTTGGATGGGCAGATCCAAGAGACCCAGTACTTC. It specifies CASSLDGQIQETQYF.